The source of this T cell receptor (beta chain) is a study of T cell repertoires in ileal Crohn's disease. Study-wide results and caveats: Compared with CD4 T cells, sorted CD8 cells carried more expanded clones.

On this clone: Its specificity is unknown.

Time point here: neoterminal ileum biopsy at postoperative endoscopy, about 6 months after surgery. Per sample, approximately 540 nanograms of biopsy DNA were TCRB immunosequenced. Method: immunoSEQ multiplex PCR; TCRdb's copy keeps in-frame clones and lacks some. The repertoire consists of over 8,500 clones, with around 75% occurring once and the leading ten covering under 15%. This clonotype was obtained from an adult with Crohn's disease. Input material: ileal tissue.

Here the CDR3 DNA reads TGTGCCAGCGGGAGCTTCTACGAGCAGTACTTC. Its translation is CASGSFYEQYF. The gene calls are TRBV7-9 and TRBJ2-7; D might be TRBD2 (5 bases). Per the germline V gene, CDR1 is SEHNR and CDR2 is FQNEAQ (reference sequence). This CDR3 is built from 11 residues. Trimming took off 8 bases at V and 3 bases at J, with 8 bases between the two ends. Looking up the rest from reference TRBV7-9 and TRBJ2-7 gives the full variable domain: DTGVSQNPRHKITKRGQNVTFRCDPISEHNRLYWYRQTLGQGPEFLTYFQNEAQLEKSRLLSDRFSAERPKGSFSTLEIQRTEQGDSAMYLCASGSFYEQYFGPGTRLTVT.